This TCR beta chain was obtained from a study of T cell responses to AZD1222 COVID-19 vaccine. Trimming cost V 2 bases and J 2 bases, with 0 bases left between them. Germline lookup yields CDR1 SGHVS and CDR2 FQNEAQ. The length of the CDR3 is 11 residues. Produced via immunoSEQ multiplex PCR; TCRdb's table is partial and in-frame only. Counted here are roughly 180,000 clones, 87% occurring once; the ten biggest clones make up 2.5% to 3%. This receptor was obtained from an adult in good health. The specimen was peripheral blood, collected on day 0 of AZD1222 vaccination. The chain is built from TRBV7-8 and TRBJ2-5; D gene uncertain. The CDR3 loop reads CASSLQETQYF. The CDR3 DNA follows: TGTGCCAGCAGCTTACAAGAGACCCAGTACTTC.